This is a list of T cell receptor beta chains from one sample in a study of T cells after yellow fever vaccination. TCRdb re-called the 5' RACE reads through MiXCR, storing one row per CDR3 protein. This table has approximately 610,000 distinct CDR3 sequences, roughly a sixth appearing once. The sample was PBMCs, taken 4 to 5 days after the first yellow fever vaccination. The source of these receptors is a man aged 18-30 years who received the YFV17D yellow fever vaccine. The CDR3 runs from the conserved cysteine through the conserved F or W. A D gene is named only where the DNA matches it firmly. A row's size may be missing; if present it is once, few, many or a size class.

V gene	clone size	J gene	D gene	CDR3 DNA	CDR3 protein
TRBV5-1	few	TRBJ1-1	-	TGCGCCAGCAGCTCCGGGCCCACCTCCACTGAAGCTTTCTTT	CASSSGPTSTEAFF
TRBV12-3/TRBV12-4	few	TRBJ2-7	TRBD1	TGTGCCAGCAGAGAAACCGGGACAGGCTACGAGCAGTACTTC	CASRETGTGYEQYF
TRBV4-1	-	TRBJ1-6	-	TGCGCCAGCAGCCCGGACAGCAAGGATTCACCCCTCCACTTT	CASSPDSKDSPLHF
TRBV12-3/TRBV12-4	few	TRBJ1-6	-	TGTGCCAGCAGATTCGAGACAGTTTTTAATTCACCCCTCCACTTT	CASRFETVFNSPLHF
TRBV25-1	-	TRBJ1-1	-	TGTGCCAGCATCCCAGGTTTCGGTGAAGCTTTCTTT	CASIPGFGEAFF
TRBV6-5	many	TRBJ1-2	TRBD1	TGTGCCAGCAGTACCGGGACAGGGGAGGGCTATGGCTACACCTTC	CASSTGTGEGYGYTF
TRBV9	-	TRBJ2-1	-	TGTGCCAGCAGCGTAGATATCGCGTACAATGAGCAGTTCTTC	CASSVDIAYNEQFF
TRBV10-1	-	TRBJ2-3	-	TGCGCCAGCAGTCAAACCGGGACCACCGACACAGATACGCAGTATTTT	CASSQTGTTDTDTQYF
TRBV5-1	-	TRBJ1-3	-	TGCGCCAGCAGCTTCGGCACACAGTTCTCTGGAAACACCATATATTTT	CASSFGTQFSGNTIYF
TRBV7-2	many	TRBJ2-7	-	TGTGCCAGCAGCGGACAGTCCTACGAGCAGTACTTC	CASSGQSYEQYF
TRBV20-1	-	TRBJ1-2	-	TGCAGTGCTAGGGTTCGGGGGGGGAGCTATGGCTACACCTTC	CSARVRGGSYGYTF
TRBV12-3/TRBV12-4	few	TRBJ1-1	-	TGTGCCAGCCAGTACGAAATGGACACTGAAGCTTTCTTT	CASQYEMDTEAFF
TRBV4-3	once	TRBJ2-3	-	TGCGCCAGCAGCCCGGTAGACACAGATACGCAGTATTTT	CASSPVDTDTQYF
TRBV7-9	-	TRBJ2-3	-	TGTGCCAGCACCTCAACGTTAAGGCAGGGTAGAACAGATACGCAGTATTTT	CASTSTLRQGRTDTQYF